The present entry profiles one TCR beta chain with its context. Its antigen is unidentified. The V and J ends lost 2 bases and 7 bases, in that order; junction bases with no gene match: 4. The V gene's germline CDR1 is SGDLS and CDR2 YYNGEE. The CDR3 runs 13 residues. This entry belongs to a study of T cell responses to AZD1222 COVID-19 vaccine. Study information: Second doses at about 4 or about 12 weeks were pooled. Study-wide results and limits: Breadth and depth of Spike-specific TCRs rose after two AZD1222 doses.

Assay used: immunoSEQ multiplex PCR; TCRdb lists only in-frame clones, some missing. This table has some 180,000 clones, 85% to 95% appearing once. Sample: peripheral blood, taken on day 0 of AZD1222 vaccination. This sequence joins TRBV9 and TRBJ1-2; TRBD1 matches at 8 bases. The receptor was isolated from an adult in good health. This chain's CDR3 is CASSVSQGGGYTF. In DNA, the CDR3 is TGTGCCAGCAGCGTCTCACAGGGGGGTGGCTACACCTTC.